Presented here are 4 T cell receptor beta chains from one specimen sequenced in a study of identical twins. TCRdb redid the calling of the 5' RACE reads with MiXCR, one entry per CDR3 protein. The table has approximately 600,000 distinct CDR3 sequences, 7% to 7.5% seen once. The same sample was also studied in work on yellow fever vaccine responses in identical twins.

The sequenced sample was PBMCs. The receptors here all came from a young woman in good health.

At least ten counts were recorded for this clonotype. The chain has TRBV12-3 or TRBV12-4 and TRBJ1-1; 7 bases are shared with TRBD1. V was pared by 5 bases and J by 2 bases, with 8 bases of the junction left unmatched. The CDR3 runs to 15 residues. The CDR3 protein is CASSQRTGPNTEAFF. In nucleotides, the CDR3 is TGTGCCAGCAGTCAACGGACAGGTCCAAACACTGAAGCTTTCTTT.

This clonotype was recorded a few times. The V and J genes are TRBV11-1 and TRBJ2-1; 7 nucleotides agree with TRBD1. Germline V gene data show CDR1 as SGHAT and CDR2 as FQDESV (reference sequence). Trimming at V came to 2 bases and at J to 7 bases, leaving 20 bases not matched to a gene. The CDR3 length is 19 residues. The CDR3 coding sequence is TGTGCCAGCAGCTTAAGGCGGGCGAGAGGACAGGTGCCTAGGAATGAGCAGTTCTTC. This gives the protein CASSLRRARGQVPRNEQFF.

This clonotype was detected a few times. The CDR3 sequence is CASTGSYTDTQYF. CDR3 nucleotide sequence: TGTGCCAGCACCGGGTCTTACACAGATACGCAGTATTTT. The V call is TRBV9, the J call TRBJ2-3; D not certain. This CDR3 comprises 13 residues. Trimming removed 6 bases at V and 2 bases at J, with 10 bases between. CDR1 is SGDLS and CDR2 is YYNGEE in the germline V gene. Combining the CDR3 with reference TRBV9 and TRBJ2-3 gives the whole variable domain DSGVTQTPKHLITATGQRVTLRCSPRSGDLSVYWYQQSLDQGLQFLIQYYNGEERAKGNILERFSAQQFPDLHSELNLSSLELGDSALYFCASTGSYTDTQYFGPGTRLTVL.

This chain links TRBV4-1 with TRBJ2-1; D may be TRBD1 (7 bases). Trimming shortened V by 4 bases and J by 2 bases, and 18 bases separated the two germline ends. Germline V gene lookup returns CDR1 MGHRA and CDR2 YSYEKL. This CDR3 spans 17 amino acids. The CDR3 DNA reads TGCGCCAGCAGCCGGGGGGTACAGGGGAGGACCTACAATGAGCAGTTCTTC. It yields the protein CASSRGVQGRTYNEQFF.